The source of this T cell receptor beta chain is a study of CD8 T cells in Susac syndrome. The sequenced target, TCR beta, came from blood CD8+ and CD4+ T cells. V was clipped by 1 base and J by 9 bases; unmatched bases: 6. Germline V CDR1 and CDR2: SEHNR, FQNEAQ (reference sequence). The CDR3 has 14 amino acids. Random-hexamer reverse transcription was applied to about 0.45 to 1 ug RNA. MiXCR, applied by TCRdb to the immunoSEQ multiplex PCR reads, yields one record per CDR3 protein. The repertoire holds over 95,000 distinct CDR3 sequences, 85% to 95% seen once, with around 0.12% in the top ten. The chain couples TRBV7-9 to TRBJ1-5, with TRBD1 matching over 7 bases. Sequencing was carried out using CD8+ T cells from PBMCs. The receptor comes from a human donor in good health. The CDR3 DNA sequence: TGTGCCAGCAGCTTAGGAAGGGGGCCCTCGCCCCAGCATTTT. This encodes CASSLGRGPSPQHF.